A selection of T cell receptor beta chains follows, all from one sample in a study of shared clonotypes between healthy human individuals. TCRdb keeps only in-frame clones here, not all; method: immunoSEQ multiplex PCR. The sample shows around 2.1 million clones, just over 90% of them seen only once. The sample taken for sequencing was naive CD8+ T cells from PBMCs. These TCRs come from a man aged 18 to 29 in good health. Some clones in this sample may be carry-over from other donors' samples. CDR3s include the opening cysteine and the closing phenylalanine or tryptophan. The D gene is left open where the match is weak. Size is stated for part of the rows, as once, few or many counts, or as a class when the clone is expanded.

CDR3 DNA,CDR3 protein,V gene,D gene,J gene,clone size
TGTGCCAGCAGTCCCATATTCGGACTAGAAGAAAATAACAATGAGCAGTTCTTC,CASSPIFGLEENNNEQFF,TRBV28,TRBD2,TRBJ2-1,NA
TGTGCCAGCAGCGAGGTGGGGGGCGAAAGGCAGCCCCAGCATTTT,CASSEVGGERQPQHF,TRBV11-2,NA,TRBJ1-5,NA
TGTGCCAGCAGTTTTAGAGGGGGCGCCTACAATGAGCAGTTCTTC,CASSFRGGAYNEQFF,TRBV27,TRBD1,TRBJ2-1,once
TGTGCCAGCAGCCTACTAGCGGGTCAAGAGACCCAGTACTTC,CASSLLAGQETQYF,TRBV7-6,TRBD2,TRBJ2-5,NA
TGTGCCAGCAGTCGATCGGGGCGGAAATACGAGCAGTACTTC,CASSRSGRKYEQYF,TRBV6-5,NA,TRBJ2-7,NA
TGTGCCAGCAGTTTTAGGGCAGTACGGATCGGGGAGACCCAGTACTTC,CASSFRAVRIGETQYF,TRBV28,NA,TRBJ2-5,NA
TGTGCCAGCAGTTCGCCGGGACAGGTTTACAATGAGCAGTTCTTC,CASSSPGQVYNEQFF,TRBV28,TRBD1,TRBJ2-1,NA
TGTGCCAGCAGCCCGCTCTCAGGTTTCGGGGGGCACACCGGGGAGCTGTTTTTT,CASSPLSGFGGHTGELFF,TRBV7-6,NA,TRBJ2-2,NA
TGTGCCAGCAGCCCTGCTAGCGGGTACAATGAGCAGTTCTTC,CASSPASGYNEQFF,TRBV13,TRBD2,TRBJ2-1,NA
TGTGCCAGCAGCTCCAATCACCTGGAGCAGTTCTTC,CASSSNHLEQFF,TRBV7-2,NA,TRBJ2-1,once
TGTGCCAGTGTAGCGGGACCAGCCTACGAGCAGTACTTC,CASVAGPAYEQYF,TRBV7-9,TRBD2,TRBJ2-7,NA
TGTGCCAGCAGCGTAGGTGGGGGACCCTACACCGGGGAGCTGTTTTTT,CASSVGGGPYTGELFF,TRBV9,NA,TRBJ2-2,NA
TGTGCCAGCAGTTACGGAGAGAGGGCCGAGCAGTACTTC,CASSYGERAEQYF,TRBV6-5,NA,TRBJ2-7,once
TGTGCCAGCAGCTTCCCGGGGTATGGCTACACCTTC,CASSFPGYGYTF,TRBV5-6,NA,TRBJ1-2,NA
TGTGCCAGCAGTTTGAAGGCTGGCTACACCTTC,CASSLKAGYTF,TRBV28,NA,TRBJ1-2,NA
TGTGCCAGCAGCCAAGATTCGAGTACCGGGGAGCTGTTTTTT,CASSQDSSTGELFF,TRBV14,NA,TRBJ2-2,NA
TGTGCCAGTAGTAACAGTTGGAGCACAGATACGCAGTATTTT,CASSNSWSTDTQYF,TRBV19,NA,TRBJ2-3,NA
TGTGCCAGCAGCGGTGAATTGGGGCGAATCACAGATACGCAGTATTTT,CASSGELGRITDTQYF,TRBV9,NA,TRBJ2-3,NA
TGTGCCAGGCGCCGGGAGTTGGAAGAGACCCAGTACTTC,CARRRELEETQYF,TRBV2,NA,TRBJ2-5,NA
TGTGCCAGCATCCCCGATGGAACAGGGATCTCCTACGAGCAGTACTTC,CASIPDGTGISYEQYF,TRBV7-9,NA,TRBJ2-7,NA
TGTGCCAGCAGCTTAAAGGTTGTGCTACAGGGGAACACTGAAGCTTTCTTT,CASSLKVVLQGNTEAFF,TRBV7-8,NA,TRBJ1-1,NA
TGCGCCAGCAGCTTAGGACTAGCGGGTTTCACAGATACGCAGTATTTT,CASSLGLAGFTDTQYF,TRBV5-1,TRBD2,TRBJ2-3,NA
TGTGCCAGCAGCTTAGGCAGGGAGGTACCCTACGAGCAGTACTTC,CASSLGREVPYEQYF,TRBV13,NA,TRBJ2-7,NA
TGTGCCAGCAGACCCGGGACAGATAATCCCTACGAGCAGTACTTC,CASRPGTDNPYEQYF,TRBV5-5,TRBD1,TRBJ2-7,NA
TGTGCCAGCAGAATTAGCGGGAGCTCCTACGAGCAGTACTTC,CASRISGSSYEQYF,TRBV6-5,TRBD2,TRBJ2-7,NA
TGTGCCAGCAGTTTGGTAGGGGGCAATCAGCCCCAGCATTTT,CASSLVGGNQPQHF,TRBV27,NA,TRBJ1-5,NA
TGTGCCATCAGTGAGAGGGCGGGAGCTCGGGAGACCCAGTACTTC,CAISERAGARETQYF,TRBV10-3,TRBD2,TRBJ2-5,NA
TGTGCCAGCAGTACTAGCGGAATTACCTACGAGCAGTACTTC,CASSTSGITYEQYF,TRBV28,TRBD2,TRBJ2-7,NA
TGTGCCAGCAGCCAAGATTGGGGAGACGAGCAGTACTTC,CASSQDWGDEQYF,TRBV14,NA,TRBJ2-7,NA
TGTGCCAGCAGCTTAGACAGGGGGCGAGTGGATGGCTACACCTTC,CASSLDRGRVDGYTF,TRBV5-6,TRBD1,TRBJ1-2,NA
TGTGCCAGCAGCCTTAGCGCAACCGGGGAGCTGTTTTTT,CASSLSATGELFF,TRBV11-2,NA,TRBJ2-2,NA
TGTGCCAGCAGTGAAGCGCTTCACTTCTACGAGCAGTACTTC,CASSEALHFYEQYF,TRBV2,NA,TRBJ2-7,NA
TGTGCCAGCAGCGAGTGGGGGACTAGCGGGAGGACAGATACGCAGTATTTT,CASSEWGTSGRTDTQYF,TRBV9,TRBD2,TRBJ2-3,NA
TGTGCCAGCAGTTTAGACCCGGTTAGCTCCTACGAGCAGTACTTC,CASSLDPVSSYEQYF,TRBV27,NA,TRBJ2-7,NA
TGCGCCAGCAGCTTGGCTTGGCTAGAAGGCTCCTACAATGAGCAGTTCTTC,CASSLAWLEGSYNEQFF,TRBV5-1,NA,TRBJ2-1,NA
TGTGCCAGCAGCCCGGGACTAGCGCACACAGATACGCAGTATTTT,CASSPGLAHTDTQYF,TRBV6-4,TRBD2,TRBJ2-3,NA
TGTGCCAGCAGCTCCACCGATTGGGCGGTTGAAGCTTTCTTT,CASSSTDWAVEAFF,TRBV7-2,NA,TRBJ1-1,NA
TGTGCCAGTAGTTGGACAGGGATAAGCAATGAGCAGTTCTTC,CASSWTGISNEQFF,TRBV19,TRBD1,TRBJ2-1,NA
TGCAGCGTTGAGGGGGACAGGGGTTATGGCTACACCTTC,CSVEGDRGYGYTF,TRBV29-1,TRBD1,TRBJ1-2,NA
TGTGCCAGCAGCGAGGGGAGGGCGGGATACACTGAAGCTTTCTTT,CASSEGRAGYTEAFF,TRBV9,NA,TRBJ1-1,NA
TGTGCCAGCAGTTTCACAGGGCTCTATGGCTACACCTTC,CASSFTGLYGYTF,TRBV28,NA,TRBJ1-2,NA
TGTGCCAGCAGTCCCGCGGGCTATGGAAACACCATATATTTT,CASSPAGYGNTIYF,TRBV6-6,NA,TRBJ1-3,NA
TGTGCCCGTAGCGGGAGCATGAATGAGCAGTTCTTC,CARSGSMNEQFF,TRBV2,TRBD2,TRBJ2-1,NA
TGTGCCAGCAGGACCAGCCAGCCCCAGCATTTT,CASRTSQPQHF,TRBV6-1,NA,TRBJ1-5,NA
TGCGCCAGCAGCACCTGGGACAATATAGCGGGAGCTCTCGAGCAGTACTTC,CASSTWDNIAGALEQYF,TRBV5-1,TRBD2,TRBJ2-7,NA
TGCAGCGTTGAAGTGGCGGGGCTTCTCTACAATGAGCAGTTCTTC,CSVEVAGLLYNEQFF,TRBV29-1,NA,TRBJ2-1,NA
TGTGCCAGCAGCCCAGGACAGCTGAATCAGCCCCAGCATTTT,CASSPGQLNQPQHF,TRBV9,NA,TRBJ1-5,NA
TGCAGCGTTGAAGATTGGACTAGCGGAGCCTACGAGCAGTACTTC,CSVEDWTSGAYEQYF,TRBV29-1,TRBD2,TRBJ2-7,NA